Below, 3 T cell receptor beta chains from the same sample are listed, as sequenced in a study of breast tumors, draining lymph nodes, adjacent tissues (TCRdb year 2016). Lymph node samples came from the axillary draining lymph nodes of breast cancer patients. Library construction relied on multiplex PCR. Sequenced using an Illumina HiSeq 2000. TCRdb reprocessed the public reads (quality trimming at Q25 with fastp, clone calling with MiXCR) and kept in-frame beta chains. Every CDR3 protein is listed once, alongside the most common genes and DNA of its rows. The sample table shows hundreds of thousands of distinct CDR3 sequences, and approximately 30% are seen once. The ten largest clones take up about 1.4% of the sample. The sample consisted of axillary lymph node tissue. The receptors come from a female donor with breast cancer. Some clones in this sample may be carry-over from other donors' samples.

The genes are TRBV13 and TRBJ2-7, with 7 bases identical to TRBD2. V dropped 5 bases and J dropped 0; count of bases not matched to a gene: 4. This CDR3 has 14 amino acids. The germline CDR1 and CDR2 sequences are PRHDT and FYEKMQ (reference sequence). This chain's CDR3 is CASSAGTNSYEQYF. CDR3 nucleotide sequence: TGTGCCAGCAGCGCCGGGACTAACTCCTACGAGCAGTACTTC.

At least ten counts were recorded for this clonotype. The chain is built from TRBV4-3 and TRBJ2-7, with D perhaps given as TRBD1 or TRBD2 (5 bases each). The CDR3 totals 15 residues. Deletions cut 0 bases from V and 6 bases from J, with 15 bases between. Germline values: CDR1 LGHNA, CDR2 YSLEER. The CDR3 sequence: CASSQDRGPLGEQYF. CDR3 DNA sequence: TGCGCCAGCAGCCAAGATCGGGGACCCCTCGGCGAGCAGTACTTC.

In nucleotides, the CDR3 is TGTGCCAGCAGCCAACGACCTAGCGGAAACAATGAGCAGTTCTTC. Translation gives CASSQRPSGNNEQFF. The chain is built from TRBV7-3 and TRBJ2-1; 7 bases are a match to TRBD2. Per germline, CDR1 SGHTA and CDR2 FQGTGA. CDR3 length equals 15 residues. V trimming: 5 bases; J trimming: 5 bases; junction bases outside the gene matches: 9.